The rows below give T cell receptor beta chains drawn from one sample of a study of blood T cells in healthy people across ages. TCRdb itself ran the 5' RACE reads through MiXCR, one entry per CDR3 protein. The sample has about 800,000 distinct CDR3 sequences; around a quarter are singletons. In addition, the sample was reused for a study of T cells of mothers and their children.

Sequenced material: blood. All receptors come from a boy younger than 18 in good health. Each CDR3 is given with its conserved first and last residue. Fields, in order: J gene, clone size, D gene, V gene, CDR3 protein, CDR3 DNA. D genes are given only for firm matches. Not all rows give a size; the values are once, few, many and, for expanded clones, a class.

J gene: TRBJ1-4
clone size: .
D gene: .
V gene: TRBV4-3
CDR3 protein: CASSQERRNPNEKLFF
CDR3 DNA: TGCGCCAGCAGCCAAGAACGGCGGAACCCGAATGAAAAACTGTTTTTT

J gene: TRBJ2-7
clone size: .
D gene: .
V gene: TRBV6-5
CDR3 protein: CASRLQGIVGEQYF
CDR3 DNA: TGTGCCAGCAGGCTTCAGGGGATTGTCGGCGAGCAGTACTTC

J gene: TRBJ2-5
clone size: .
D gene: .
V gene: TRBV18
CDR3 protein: CASSPETTRQYF
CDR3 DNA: TGTGCCAGCTCACCAGAGACTACGCGGCAGTACTTC

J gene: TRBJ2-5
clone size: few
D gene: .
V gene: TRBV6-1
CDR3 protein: CASTSRDIKETQYF
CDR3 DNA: TGTGCCAGCACCAGCCGGGACATCAAAGAGACCCAGTACTTC

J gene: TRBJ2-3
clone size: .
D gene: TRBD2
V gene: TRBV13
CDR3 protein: CASSLSGGQGNTQYF
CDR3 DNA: TGTGCCAGCAGCTTATCGGGGGGGCAGGGCAATACGCAGTATTTT

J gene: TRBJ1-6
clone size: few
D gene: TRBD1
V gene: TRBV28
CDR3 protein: CASSSRGSGTLHF
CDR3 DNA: TGTGCCAGCAGTTCCAGGGGGTCCGGGACCCTCCACTTT

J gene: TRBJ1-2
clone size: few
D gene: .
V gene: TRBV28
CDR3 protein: CASSNSGYGYTF
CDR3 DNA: TGTGCCAGCAGTAACTCAGGGTATGGCTACACCTTC

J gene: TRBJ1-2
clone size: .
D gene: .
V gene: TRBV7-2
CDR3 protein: CASSSPRGDYGYTF
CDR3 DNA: TGTGCCAGCAGCTCCCCCCGGGGCGACTATGGCTACACCTTC

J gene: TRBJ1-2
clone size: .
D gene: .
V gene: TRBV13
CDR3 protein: CASSLKDRHGYTF
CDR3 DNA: TGTGCCAGCAGCTTAAAAGACAGGCATGGCTACACCTTC

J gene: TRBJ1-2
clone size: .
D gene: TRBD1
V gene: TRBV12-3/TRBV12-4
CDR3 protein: CASRRDSANYGYTF
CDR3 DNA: TGTGCCAGCAGAAGGGACAGTGCTAACTATGGCTACACCTTC

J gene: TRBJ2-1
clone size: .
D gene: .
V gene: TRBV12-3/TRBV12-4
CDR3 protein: CASTLGASYNEQFF
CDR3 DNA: TGTGCCAGCACTCTCGGGGCCTCCTACAATGAGCAGTTCTTC

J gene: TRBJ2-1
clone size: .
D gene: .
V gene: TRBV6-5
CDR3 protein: CASSYYEVDGSGNEQFF
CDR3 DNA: TGTGCCAGCAGTTACTATGAGGTTGACGGATCGGGAAATGAGCAGTTCTTC

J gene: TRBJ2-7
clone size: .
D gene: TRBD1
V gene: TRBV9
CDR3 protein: CASSPWGQDPYEQYF
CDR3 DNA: TGTGCCAGCAGCCCCTGGGGACAGGACCCCTACGAGCAGTACTTC

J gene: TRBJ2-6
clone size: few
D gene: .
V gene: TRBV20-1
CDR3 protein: CSARPRTDSGANVLTF
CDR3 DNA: TGCAGTGCTAGGCCCAGGACGGACTCTGGGGCCAACGTCCTGACTTTC

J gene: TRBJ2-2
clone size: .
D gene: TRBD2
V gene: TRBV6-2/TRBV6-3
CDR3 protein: CASIPGLATGELFF
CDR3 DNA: TGTGCCAGCATCCCGGGACTAGCCACCGGGGAGCTGTTTTTT

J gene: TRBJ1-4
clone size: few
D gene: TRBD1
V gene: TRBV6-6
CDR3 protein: CASSYGSGGHEKLFF
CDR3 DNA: TGTGCCAGCAGTTACGGGTCAGGGGGCCATGAAAAACTGTTTTTT

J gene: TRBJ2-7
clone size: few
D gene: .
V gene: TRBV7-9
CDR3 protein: CASSPTPFYEQYF
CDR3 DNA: TGTGCCAGCAGCCCGACTCCTTTCTACGAGCAGTACTTC

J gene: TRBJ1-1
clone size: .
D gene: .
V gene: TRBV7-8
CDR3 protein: CASSRRWAAEAFF
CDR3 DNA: TGTGCCAGCAGCAGAAGGTGGGCAGCTGAAGCTTTCTTT

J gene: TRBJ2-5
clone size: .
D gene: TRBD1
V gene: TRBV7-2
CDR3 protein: CASSFGQGATQYF
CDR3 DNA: TGTGCCAGCAGCTTTGGACAGGGGGCGACCCAGTACTTC

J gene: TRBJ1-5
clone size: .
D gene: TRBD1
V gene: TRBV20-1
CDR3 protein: CSADRGVDQPQHF
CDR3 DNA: TGCAGCGCGGACAGGGGGGTAGATCAGCCCCAGCATTTT

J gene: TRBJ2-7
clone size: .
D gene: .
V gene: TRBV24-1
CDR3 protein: CATQGGASYEQYF
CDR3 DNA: TGTGCCACTCAGGGCGGAGCCTCCTACGAGCAGTACTTC

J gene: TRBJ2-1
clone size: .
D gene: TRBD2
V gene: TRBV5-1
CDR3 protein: CASSFGLAGAGLEVEQFF
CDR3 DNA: TGCGCCAGCAGCTTCGGACTAGCGGGAGCCGGGTTGGAGGTTGAGCAGTTCTTC